These 9 T cell receptor beta chains share one sample of origin, sequenced in a study of blood T cell repertoires in COVID-19. The data were produced by immunoSEQ multiplex PCR, yet TCRdb's version contains in-frame clones alone and is incomplete. The sample holds some 150,000 clones, 85% to 90% seen once. The sequencing input was peripheral blood. These receptors were taken from an elderly woman in a cohort sampled during active or convalescent COVID-19.

The chain recombines TRBV28 with TRBJ2-5; D perhaps matches TRBD1 (5 bases). Trimming shortened V by 3 bases and J by 5 bases, and 10 bases separated the two germline ends. Germline-derived CDR1 and CDR2 are MDHEN and SYDVKM. This CDR3 has 13 amino acids. The CDR3, as DNA: TGTGCCAGCAGTTTGGGGCAGTCCGAGACCCAGTACTTC. Its protein is CASSLGQSETQYF.

The chain couples TRBV11-2 to TRBJ1-2, with D perhaps matching TRBD1 (6 bases). V was cut by 4 bases and J by 4 bases, with 16 bases left in between. The CDR3 extends over 15 amino acids. The germline V gene has CDR1 SGHAT and CDR2 FQNNGV. This CDR3 reads CASSSVQGRGYGYTF. CDR3 nucleotide sequence: TGTGCCAGCAGCTCAGTACAGGGAAGGGGCTATGGCTACACCTTC.

The rearrangement uses TRBV11-3 and TRBJ1-2; 8 bases line up with TRBD1. Germline lookup yields CDR1 SGHNT and CDR2 YENEEA. V trimming: 5 bases; J trimming: 3 bases; junction bases outside the gene matches: 5. This CDR3 has 14 residues. The CDR3 DNA reads TGTGCCAGCAGCAAACAGGGGGAATACTATGGCTACACCTTC. Protein sequence: CASSKQGEYYGYTF.

The chain combines TRBV5-1 with TRBJ1-3; 9 bases line up with TRBD1. The trim removed 3 bases at V and 9 bases at J, leaving 7 bases unmatched. The germline V gene has CDR1 SGHRS and CDR2 YFSETQ. The CDR3 length is 14 residues. CDR3 region: CASSSSGTGSTIYF. CDR3 DNA: TGCGCCAGCAGCTCCTCCGGGACAGGGAGCACCATATATTTT.

The chain couples TRBV27 to TRBJ2-7; D remains ambiguous. V lost 0 bases and J lost 3, with 6 bases in between. Germline V gives CDR1 MNHEY, CDR2 SMNVEV (reference sequence). The CDR3 totals 13 residues. Written as DNA, the CDR3 is TGTGCCAGCAGTTTATCCCCCAACTACGAGCAGTACGTC. Its protein product is CASSLSPNYEQYV.

The V gene is TRBV11-3, the J gene TRBJ2-7; D gene unclear. V lost 2 bases and J lost 0, with 8 bases in between. This CDR3 region has 14 residues. Per the germline V gene, CDR1 is SGHNT and CDR2 is YENEEA. This chain's CDR3 is CASSLQALSYEQYF. Written as DNA, the CDR3 is TGTGCCAGCAGCTTACAGGCGCTCTCCTACGAGCAGTACTTC.

The chain's CDR3 is CASSPQPTGALGYTF. The CDR3 DNA reads as TGTGCCAGCAGTCCACAACCGACAGGCGCCCTTGGCTACACCTTC. The chain joins TRBV6-5 to TRBJ1-2, with D tentatively TRBD1 (6 bases). Trimming cost V 5 bases and J 7 bases, with 20 bases left between them. Per the germline V gene, CDR1 is MNHEY and CDR2 is SVGAGI. CDR3 size: 15 residues.

The chain combines TRBV20-1 with TRBJ1-5; D is unresolved. This CDR3 is 17 amino acids long. Germline V gene sequence: CDR1 DFQATT, CDR2 SNEGSKA (reference sequence). V gave up 3 bases and J gave up 0 bases, with 18 bases separating them. CDR3 protein: CSASFGQTMYSNQPQHF. The CDR3, as DNA: TGCAGTGCTAGTTTCGGCCAGACAATGTATAGCAATCAGCCCCAGCATTTT.

The chain joins TRBV18 to TRBJ2-1, with a weak D call TRBD2 (5 bases). The ends were cut back, 1 base at V and 6 bases at J, with 10 bases in the middle. There are 14 residues in the CDR3. CDR1 KGHSH and CDR2 LQKENI come from the germline V gene. The CDR3 protein is CASSPQLEANEQFF. The CDR3 DNA reads TGTGCCAGCTCACCACAATTGGAGGCCAATGAGCAGTTCTTC.